A selection of T cell receptor beta chains follows, all from one sample in a study of Ad26.COV2.S vaccination and SARS-CoV-2 variants. The data were produced by immunoSEQ multiplex PCR, yet TCRdb's version contains in-frame clones alone and is incomplete. The sample yields more than 300,000 clones, about 88% seen once. The sample here was peripheral blood, taken in a trial of Ad26.COV2.S vaccine versus placebo. Every receptor here comes from a person between 18 and 59 years old who received the Ad26.COV2.S COVID-19 vaccine or a placebo. Each CDR3 is given with its conserved first and last residue. The D gene is left open where the match is weak.

d_call	j_call	v_call	cdr3_nt	cdr3_aa
TRBD1	TRBJ2-5	TRBV5-1	TGCGCCAGCAGCAGAAGCCCCTTGGGACAGGGGGCGGCGGTCGTAGAGACCCAGTACTTC	CASSRSPLGQGAAVVETQYF
TRBD1	TRBJ1-1	TRBV4-3	TGCGCCAGCAGCCAAACAGACAGGGAGAACACTGAAGCTTTCTTT	CASSQTDRENTEAFF
.	TRBJ1-1	TRBV27	TGTGCCAGCACCACTAACGAGGATCCTGAGAACACTGAAGCTTTCTTT	CASTTNEDPENTEAFF
.	TRBJ1-2	TRBV9	TGTGCCAGCAGCGTAGGTGAACATGGCTACACCTTC	CASSVGEHGYTF
.	TRBJ2-5	TRBV27	TGTGCCAGCACCACCCTGGGGGAGACCCAGTACTTC	CASTTLGETQYF
.	TRBJ1-3	TRBV5-4	TGTGCCACTTTGGGGGCCGGAGGTGTGGGCGGTGGAAACACCATATATTTT	CATLGAGGVGGGNTIYF
.	TRBJ2-1	TRBV6-2/TRBV6-3	TGTGCCAGCAGTTACGGTGGGAGGCCCTACAATGAGCAGTTCTTC	CASSYGGRPYNEQFF
.	TRBJ2-5	TRBV7-6	TGTGCCAGCAGCTTAGTGGGGGGAGTGAAAGAGACCCAGTACTTC	CASSLVGGVKETQYF
.	TRBJ1-5	TRBV7-2	TGTGCCAGCAGCTTATGGGGGGCTGATCAGCCCCAGCATTTT	CASSLWGADQPQHF
.	TRBJ2-7	TRBV28	TGTGCCAGCAGTTTAACAGGCTACGAGCAGTACTTC	CASSLTGYEQYF
TRBD1	TRBJ2-7	TRBV7-2	TGTGCCAGCAGCGTCCGGGACAGGGGGCTCATCGAGCAGTACTTC	CASSVRDRGLIEQYF